Below are 14 T cell receptor beta chains sequenced from a single sample in a study of T cell responses to AZD1222 COVID-19 vaccine (TCRdb year 2021). Libraries were made using the immunoSEQ multiplex PCR assay. The table was pulled from immuneACCESS by TCRdb, which kept in-frame rearrangements only. Such tables lose some clones; where checked, under half of the loss comes from unresolved V genes, and the rest has no known cause. In this sample the table shows approximately 88,000 clones, 90% of which occur a single time. Of the sample, 5% to 6% is held by the ten largest clones. The intended sense of this specimen's time point label: about 28 days (+/-7) after the second vaccine dose. Sequenced here: peripheral blood, sampled 28 days after the second AZD1222 dose. These receptors all come from an adult who received the AZD1222 COVID-19 vaccine.

The J gene is TRBJ2-7, the V gene TRBV10-3; the match to TRBD2 covers 13 bases. V lost 8 bases to trimming and J lost 6 bases; unmatched junction nucleotides: 13. CDR3 size: 16 residues. The germline gives CDR1 ENHRY, CDR2 SYGVKD. Here the CDR3 reads CAIGGLAGLGSIEQYF. The CDR3 DNA sequence: TGTGCCATCGGGGGACTAGCGGGGTTAGGATCGATCGAGCAGTACTTC.

This chain links TRBV6-1 with TRBJ1-4, with TRBD1 matching 9 bases. The CDR3 is 15 residues long. Germline V gene data show CDR1 as MNHNS and CDR2 as SASEGT. V lost 3 bases, J lost 7 bases, and 6 bases stayed unmatched. As DNA, the CDR3 is TGTGCCAGCAGTGAGGACAGGGGATCCGGTGAAAAACTGTTTTTT. This encodes CASSEDRGSGEKLFF.

The chain uses TRBV19 and TRBJ1-1; TRBD1 is a possible D gene (6 bases). Looked up from germline, CDR1 is LNHDA and CDR2 is SQIVND (reference sequence). The CDR3 runs to 14 residues. V dropped 6 bases and J dropped 1 base, with 12 bases sitting between them. The CDR3 bases are TGTGCCAGTAGCGACAGGTCCTCGAACACTGAAGCTTTCTTT. Its protein is CASSDRSSNTEAFF.

This clone turned up a few times. The chain is built from TRBV4-3 and TRBJ1-6; D gene uncertain. The CDR3 length is 15 residues. Germline-derived CDR1 and CDR2 are LGHNA and YSLEER. The ends were cut back, 4 bases at V and 4 bases at J, with 11 bases in the middle. The CDR3 protein is CASSLARQYNSPLHF. The CDR3 DNA reads as TGCGCCAGCAGCCTCGCAAGGCAGTATAATTCACCCCTCCACTTT.

The chain couples TRBV4-2 to TRBJ1-1; D unclear. CDR1 is LGHNA, CDR2 YNFKEQ, per germline. Trimming shortened V by 3 bases and J by 4 bases, and 12 bases separated the two germline ends. The length of the CDR3 is 14 residues. This CDR3 reads CASSQQTEGTEAFF. Written as DNA, the CDR3 is TGTGCCAGCAGCCAGCAGACCGAGGGCACTGAAGCTTTCTTT.

The rearrangement links TRBV5-1 to TRBJ1-1; TRBD1 matches at 7 bases. V lost 2 bases to trimming and J lost 4 bases; unmatched junction nucleotides: 5. This CDR3 is 14 amino acids long. Germline CDR1 is SGHRS and CDR2 is YFSETQ. The CDR3 coding sequence is TGCGCCAGCAGCTTATACAGGGGTTCCACTGAAGCTTTCTTT. Its translation is CASSLYRGSTEAFF.

V gene TRBV4-2 combines with J gene TRBJ2-3; possibly TRBD1 for D (5 bases). Trimming removed 0 bases from V and 4 bases from J, with 14 bases in between. Germline V gene data show CDR1 as LGHNA and CDR2 as YNFKEQ. This CDR3 spans 16 amino acids. As DNA, the CDR3 is TGTGCCAGCAGCCAAGATTACGGGCAGGGCCCAGATACGCAGTATTTT. Encoded protein: CASSQDYGQGPDTQYF.

The chain uses TRBV3-1 (or the pseudogene TRBV3-2) and TRBJ2-5, with D possibly being TRBD2 (6 bases). CDR3 size: 12 residues. Germline-derived CDR1 and CDR2 are LGHDT and YNNKEL (reference sequence). The V gene lost 8 bases and the J gene lost 5 bases, with 12 bases spanning the gap. In nucleotides, the CDR3 is TGTGCCAGCGGACCGGCGGGGGAGACCCAGTACTTC. This sequence encodes CASGPAGETQYF.

The chain carries TRBV4-2 and TRBJ1-2; TRBD1 might be the D (5 bases). The CDR3 covers 16 residues. Germline values: CDR1 LGHNA, CDR2 YNFKEQ. V lost 1 base and J 5 bases, leaving 17 bases between the germline ends. CDR3 DNA sequence: TGTGCCAGCAGCCAAGTCGCCGCGGGGCAGCCATATGGCTACACCTTC. Amino acid sequence: CASSQVAAGQPYGYTF.

The J gene is TRBJ2-3, the V gene TRBV28; no firm D call. This CDR3 comprises 12 residues. V lost 2 bases, J lost 6 bases, and 6 bases lay in between. Germline-derived CDR1 and CDR2 are MDHEN and SYDVKM. CDR3 sequence reads: CASSLRLDTQYF. The CDR3 bases are TGTGCCAGCAGTTTAAGGCTCGATACGCAGTATTTT.

The rearrangement uses TRBV28 and TRBJ1-4; 7 bases match TRBD1. J was trimmed by 7 bases and V by 10 bases; bases with no gene match: 6. CDR3 length: 12 residues. CDR1 MDHEN and CDR2 SYDVKM come from the germline V gene. In DNA, the CDR3 is TGTGCCACGCTGGACAGGCCTGAAAAACTGTTTTTT. It codes for CATLDRPEKLFF.

This chain connects TRBV5-1 to TRBJ2-6, with D perhaps TRBD2 (6 bases). Germline CDR1 SGHRS, CDR2 YFSETQ. This CDR3 is 18 amino acids long. V lost 0 bases and J lost 0, with 13 bases in between. CDR3 amino acids: CASSLEGGRNSGANVLTF. For the CDR3, the DNA is TGCGCCAGCAGCTTGGAGGGAGGTCGGAACTCTGGGGCCAACGTCCTGACTTTC.

This chain joins TRBV19 and TRBJ1-5; D remains unclear. The CDR3 is 12 amino acids. V shed 4 bases and J shed 4 bases, with 5 bases lying between them. Per germline, CDR1 LNHDA and CDR2 SQIVND (reference sequence). This chain's CDR3 is CASSTQNQPQHF. In nucleotides, the CDR3 is TGTGCCAGTAGTACGCAGAATCAGCCCCAGCATTTT.

The chain recombines TRBV5-1 with TRBJ2-2; D could derive from TRBD1 or TRBD2 (5 bases each). V lost 4 bases and J lost 0, with 10 bases in between. This CDR3 has 15 amino acids. Germline-derived CDR1 and CDR2 are SGHRS and YFSETQ. In nucleotides, the CDR3 is TGCGCCAGCAGCCCGGGACGGACGAACACCGGGGAGCTGTTTTTT. Its translation: CASSPGRTNTGELFF. The whole variable domain, remainder taken from reference TRBV5-1 and TRBJ2-2, is KAGVTQTPRYLIKTRGQQVTLSCSPISGHRSVSWYQQTPGQGLQFLFEYFSETQRNKGNFPGRFSGRQFSNSRSEMNVSTLELGDSALYLCASSPGRTNTGELFFGEGSRLTVL.